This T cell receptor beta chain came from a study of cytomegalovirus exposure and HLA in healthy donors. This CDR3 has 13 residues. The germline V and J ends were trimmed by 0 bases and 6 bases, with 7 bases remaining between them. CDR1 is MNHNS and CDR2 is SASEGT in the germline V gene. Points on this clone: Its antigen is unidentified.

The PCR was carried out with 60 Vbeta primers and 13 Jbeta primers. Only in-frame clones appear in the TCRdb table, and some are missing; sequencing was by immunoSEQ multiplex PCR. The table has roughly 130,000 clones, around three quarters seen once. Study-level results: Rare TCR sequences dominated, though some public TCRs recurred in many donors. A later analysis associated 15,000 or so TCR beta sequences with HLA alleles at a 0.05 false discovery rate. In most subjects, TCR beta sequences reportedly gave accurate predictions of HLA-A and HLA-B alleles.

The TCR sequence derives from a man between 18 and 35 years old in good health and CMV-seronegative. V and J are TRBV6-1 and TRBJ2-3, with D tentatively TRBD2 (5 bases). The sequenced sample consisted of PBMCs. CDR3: CASSEAPGDTQYF. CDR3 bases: TGTGCCAGCAGTGAAGCGCCGGGGGATACGCAGTATTTT.